This T cell receptor beta chain is drawn from a study of OX40 agonist ivuxolimab in advanced cancers. Profiled with immunoSEQ multiplex PCR; TCRdb holds only in-frame clones, not every one. Of about 60,000 clones listed, about 90% are singletons. V gave up 6 bases and J gave up 6 bases, with 19 bases separating them. CDR1 and CDR2 (germline): LNHDA, SQIVND (reference sequence). The CDR3 is 15 residues long. This specimen was CD4+ or CD8+ T cells sorted from blood, taken in a trial of the OX40 agonist ivuxolimab. The clonotype comes from an adult with an advanced solid tumor such as melanoma, head and neck, liver or kidney cancer. This chain uses TRBV19 with TRBJ2-3; weak D call: TRBD1 (5 bases). The CDR3 nucleotides are TGTGCCAGTAGGGAGACTGGCCGCAGGGCGGATACGCAGTATTTT. As protein: CASRETGRRADTQYF.